This T cell receptor beta chain was documented in a study of blood T cell repertoires in COVID-19. As for the study in general: Nucleic acid was either cDNA or gDNA, and it came from T cells, B-cell-depleted T cells, or PBMCs.

The protocol was immunoSEQ multiplex PCR, while the TCRdb copy is restricted to in-frame clones and leaves out a portion. The sample consists of a few hundred thousand clones, around 87% of them appearing once. This clonotype originated in a young man who had been exposed to COVID-19. Sequenced: PBMCs or T cells enriched from blood (not recorded which).

The CDR3 loop reads CASTGDRVYGYTF. In DNA, the CDR3 is TGTGCCAGTACTGGAGACAGGGTTTATGGCTACACCTTC. The rearrangement links TRBV19 to TRBJ1-2, with TRBD1 identical over 7 bases. The V gene's germline CDR1 is LNHDA and CDR2 SQIVND (reference sequence). The CDR3 sequence is 13 residues long. J gave up 5 bases and V 7 bases, and 7 bases lay outside the gene matches.